This T cell receptor beta chain was found in a study of human T cells and chemical hapten exposure. Study background: Each patch test put 0.01% DPC on the upper back, and results were read at 6 days. Variability of per-sample TCR yields stemmed mainly from small differences in pooled library volume.

Only a few counts were recorded for this clonotype. The antigen is not known. Time point: pre-sensitization, week 0. Treatment meaning: therapeutic diphenylcyclopropenone sensitization with weekly scalp DPC. TCRdb called the RACE reads again in MiXCR, with one record for every CDR3 protein. The repertoire has 300,000 to 450,000 distinct CDR3 sequences, roughly 4.6% of them found once; the top ten carry 2.6%. The CDR3 sequence is 17 residues long. Trimming took 5 bases from V and 0 from J, leaving 14 bases between them. Germline V gene sequence: CDR1 KGHSH, CDR2 LQKENI. Notes on the study in general: Significantly greater numbers of large CDR3 similarity clusters came from expanded TCRs than from controls.

Specimen: whole blood, collected in connection with sensitization to the hapten diphenylcyclopropenone (DPC). The TCR originated in a woman aged 45-60 years with alopecia areata. Some clones in this sample may be carry-over from other donors' samples. The gene calls are TRBV18 and TRBJ2-6, with D perhaps matching TRBD1 (6 bases). This CDR3 reads CASSSDSINSGANVLTF. DNA for the CDR3: TGTGCCAGCTCATCGGACAGCATTAACTCTGGGGCCAACGTCCTGACTTTC.